This is a list of T cell receptor beta chains from one sample in a study of cytomegalovirus exposure and HLA in healthy donors. TCRdb's table, derived via immunoSEQ multiplex PCR, lists solely in-frame clones and lacks some. The table records 130,000 or so clones, roughly three fifths of them present only once. The sequenced sample consisted of PBMCs. The receptors were sampled from a male donor in good health and CMV-seronegative. Each CDR3 is given with its conserved first and last residue. Fields, in order: clone size, CDR3 length, D gene, J gene, V gene, CDR3 DNA, CDR3 protein. D genes are given only for firm matches. The size entry is marked missing in some rows and otherwise reads once, few, many or a size class.

-,14,TRBD1,TRBJ2-7,TRBV5-4,TGTGCCAGCAGCTCGGGACAGGGGGCTTACGAGCAGTACTTC,CASSSGQGAYEQYF
once,14,TRBD1,TRBJ2-7,TRBV11-3,TGTGCCAGCAGCCCGACAGGGACCTCCTACGAGCAGTACTTC,CASSPTGTSYEQYF
-,16,TRBD2,TRBJ2-5,TRBV29-1,TGCAGCGTTCGGTCGGGGGGGCGGATTGGAAGAGAGACCCAGTACTTC,CSVRSGGRIGRETQYF
few,13,TRBD1,TRBJ1-3,TRBV10-3,TGTGCCATCACCCAGGGGGCTGGAAACACCATATATTTT,CAITQGAGNTIYF
once,14,-,TRBJ2-5,TRBV6-5,TGTGCCAGCAGATTCGGGACAACCCAAGAGACCCAGTACTTC,CASRFGTTQETQYF
-,16,TRBD1,TRBJ2-2,TRBV2,TGTGCCAGCAGTGAAGCCGGGACAGGGTTAACCGGGGAGCTGTTTTTT,CASSEAGTGLTGELFF
-,15,-,TRBJ1-5,TRBV7-8,TGTGCCAGCAGCTTAAGTAGACATAGCAATCAGCCCCAGCATTTT,CASSLSRHSNQPQHF
-,15,TRBD1,TRBJ1-4,TRBV5-4,TGTGCCAGCAGCCGGGACAGGGGGCGCGGTGAAAAACTGTTTTTT,CASSRDRGRGEKLFF
-,13,-,TRBJ1-2,TRBV12-2,TGTGCAAGTCGCTTTGCGGGGGACGATGGCTACACCTTC,CASRFAGDDGYTF
-,15,TRBD1,TRBJ2-2,TRBV7-3,TGTGCCAGCAGCCGTACAGGGGGTTTCACCGGGGAGCTGTTTTTT,CASSRTGGFTGELFF
-,14,-,TRBJ2-5,TRBV27,TGTGCCAGCAGCCGGGGTTTTCGTAAAGAGACCCAGTACTTC,CASSRGFRKETQYF
few,13,-,TRBJ2-7,TRBV4-1,TGCGCCAGCAGCAGAGAAGCCCCCTACGAGCAGTACTTC,CASSREAPYEQYF
-,16,TRBD1,TRBJ1-5,TRBV5-1,TGCGCCAGCAGCCTCGGGACAGTCATTCGCAATCAGCCCCAGCATTTT,CASSLGTVIRNQPQHF
few,13,TRBD1,TRBJ2-5,TRBV2,TGTGCCAGCAGCGCCACAGGGGAGAGGACCCAGTACTTC,CASSATGERTQYF
-,16,TRBD1,TRBJ2-2,TRBV6-5,TGTGCCAGCAGTTATCGACAGGGGGCTACGCCCGGGGAGCTGTTTTTT,CASSYRQGATPGELFF
-,13,-,TRBJ2-1,TRBV7-6,TGTGCCAGCAGCTTAGACAGGGTGGATGAGCAGTTCTTC,CASSLDRVDEQFF
few,16,-,TRBJ1-1,TRBV19,TGTGCCAGTAGCCCCATAGGACTCGGTCCCAACACTGAAGCTTTCTTT,CASSPIGLGPNTEAFF
-,15,-,TRBJ2-7,TRBV18,TGTGCCAGCTCACCCAGCGTAGCTTCCCCCTACGAGCAGTACTTC,CASSPSVASPYEQYF
-,12,-,TRBJ1-2,TRBV30,TGTGCCTGGAGTGTGGGAGGGGATGGCTACACCTTC,CAWSVGGDGYTF
once,15,-,TRBJ1-3,TRBV28,TGTGCCAGCCAGGAGGGAGGTTCCTCTGGAAACACCATATATTTT,CASQEGGSSGNTIYF
few,12,-,TRBJ2-7,TRBV19,TGTGCCAGTAGTCCCGGCTCCTACGAGCAGTACTTC,CASSPGSYEQYF
-,13,-,TRBJ1-2,TRBV6-5,TGTGCCAGCCGGCAGGCCGTCGGTCGGGGCTACACCTTC,CASRQAVGRGYTF
few,14,-,TRBJ2-1,TRBV6-1,TGTGCCAGCAGTGAAGCCGGTTACTACAATGAGCAGTTCTTC,CASSEAGYYNEQFF
-,14,TRBD2,TRBJ2-7,TRBV6-5,TGTGCCAGCAGTCAGCGGGGGAGAATCTACGAGCAGTACTTC,CASSQRGRIYEQYF
-,14,-,TRBJ2-7,TRBV5-1,TGCGCCAGCAGCTTGAAGGGACAAAACTACGAGCAGTACTTC,CASSLKGQNYEQYF
once,14,-,TRBJ1-1,TRBV19,TGTGCCAGTAGTATAGGGGGGGAGGACACTGAAGCTTTCTTT,CASSIGGEDTEAFF
once,12,-,TRBJ2-2,TRBV2,TGTGCCAGCATTGCGGACACCGGGGAGCTGTTTTTT,CASIADTGELFF
-,18,TRBD2,TRBJ2-3,TRBV19,TGTGCCAGTAGTCCGTCGCCGGGACTAGCGGGGGGGACAGATACGCAGTATTTT,CASSPSPGLAGGTDTQYF
few,16,-,TRBJ1-3,TRBV7-9,TGTGCCAGCAGCTTCAACTTGGACACCTCTGGAAACACCATATATTTT,CASSFNLDTSGNTIYF
-,13,-,TRBJ1-1,TRBV19,TGTGCCAGTAGTATAGCAAGACACCGGCGAGCTTTCTTT,CASSIARHRRAFF
few,13,TRBD1,TRBJ1-6,TRBV2,TGTGCCAGCCGCGGGGACAGGGGCTCACCCCTCCACTTT,CASRGDRGSPLHF
-,17,TRBD2,TRBJ2-7,TRBV7-6,TGTGCCAGCAGCGCCCGGCTCCGGGGAGGGAGCTCCTACGAGCAGTACTTC,CASSARLRGGSSYEQYF
-,16,TRBD2,TRBJ2-5,TRBV7-2,TGTGCCAGCAGCCCATCGGGACTAGCGGAACAAGAGACCCAGTACTTC,CASSPSGLAEQETQYF
-,13,TRBD1,TRBJ2-7,TRBV6-1,TGTGCCAGCACCACCGGGACAGCCTACGAGCAGTACTTC,CASTTGTAYEQYF
-,15,-,TRBJ2-5,TRBV7-6,TGTGCCAGCAGCTTAGGACTTACCGACCAAGAGACCCAGTACTTC,CASSLGLTDQETQYF
-,15,TRBD1,TRBJ1-1,TRBV6-1,TGTGCCAGCAGCCATGGGACAGGGTCCGACACTGAAGCTTTCTTT,CASSHGTGSDTEAFF